This T cell receptor beta chain was retrieved from a study of glioma-infiltrating T cells. Whole-study results and caveats: Non-neoplastic patients had below-expected tissue-blood divergence, while all gliomas exceeded expectation.

The CDR3 covers 13 residues. Germline V CDR1 and CDR2: LGHDT, YNNKEL (reference sequence). V was shortened by 4 bases and J by 3 bases, with 10 bases between the two germline ends. The table lists this clonotype with a few counts. Its matching antigen is unknown. Using RNA template, CDR3s of TCR alpha and beta were amplified with iRepertoire arm-PCR. One-step reverse transcription and amplification started from approximately 100-400 ng of tissue mRNA or PBMC total RNA. One entry per CDR3 protein results from TCRdb running MiXCR on the multiplex PCR reads. The sample records 100,000 to 150,000 distinct CDR3 sequences, more than 20% being singletons.

Sequencing was performed on glioma tissue, nonneoplastic brain tissue, or PBMCs (not recorded which). V usage is TRBV3-1 and J usage is TRBJ2-7; D not resolved. This clonotype originated in a human donor with low-grade glioma or glioblastoma, undergoing nonglioma brain surgery, or in good health (not recorded which). For the CDR3, the DNA is TGTGCCAGCAGCCGAGAGACGGGCTACGAGCAGTACTTC. Translating gives CASSRETGYEQYF.